The 26 T cell receptor beta chains below come from one sample, sequenced in a study of naive and memory T cell subsets. These receptors have no known antigen. General study results and limits: A few larger clonotypes appeared in naive repertoires, especially CD8, possibly memory cells re-expressing CD45RA.

Both TRBC1 and TRBC2 were covered by a beta constant-region primer of two equimolar oligonucleotides. Nested alpha and beta constant-region primers with the SP2 primer drove four PCR rounds on ligated cDNA. MiXCR, applied by TCRdb to the UMI-ligation and nested PCR reads, yields one record per CDR3 protein. The table records around 140,000 distinct CDR3 sequences, about 23% of them present only once. The sequencing input was naive CD4+ T cells from blood. These receptors originate from a human donor in good health.

This clonotype was seen ten or more times. V is TRBV19 and J is TRBJ2-7; D not certain. CDR3 length equals 13 residues. Germline CDR1 reads LNHDA; CDR2 reads SQIVND (reference sequence). Trimming pared 3 bases from V and 1 base from J, leaving 7 bases between. The CDR3 DNA sequence: TGTGCCAGTAGTATCCAACAGTCCTACGAGCAGTACTTC. It codes for CASSIQQSYEQYF.

The chain employs TRBV4-1 and TRBJ2-3, with D perhaps given as TRBD1 or TRBD2 (5 bases each). V was trimmed by 1 base and J by 5 bases, leaving 19 bases between them. Germline V lookup: CDR1 MGHRA, CDR2 YSYEKL. The CDR3 sequence is 17 residues long. The CDR3 sequence: CASSQVGRAPLGDTQYF. CDR3 bases: TGCGCCAGCAGCCAAGTGGGGCGGGCTCCATTGGGAGATACGCAGTATTTT.

This clonotype was detected ten times or more. The V call is TRBV29-1, the J call TRBJ2-5; a weak D match, TRBD1 (5 bases). Germline loops: CDR1 SQVTM, CDR2 ANQGSEA. The CDR3 totals 13 residues. Trimming took 4 bases from V and 3 from J, leaving 12 bases between them. The CDR3 region is CSVGGRAKETQYF. The CDR3 coding sequence is TGCAGCGTTGGCGGCAGGGCTAAAGAGACCCAGTACTTC.

This clonotype was seen only a few times. V and J are TRBV19 and TRBJ1-6; no definite D call. The V and J ends lost 6 bases and 8 bases respectively, with 11 bases between them. From germline, CDR1 is LNHDA and CDR2 SQIVND (reference sequence). The CDR3 length is 13 residues. The CDR3 bases are TGTGCCAGTAGCGGACTTGGAGATTCACCCCTCCACTTT. Translated, it gives CASSGLGDSPLHF.

This chain joins TRBV20-1 and TRBJ1-1; perhaps TRBD1 as D (5 bases). CDR1 and CDR2 from the germline V gene are DFQATT and SNEGSKA (reference sequence). Trimming took 2 bases from V and 1 from J, leaving 8 bases between them. The CDR3 is 13 residues long. The CDR3 reads CSARPQGNTEAFF. The CDR3 DNA follows: TGCAGTGCTAGACCGCAGGGGAACACTGAAGCTTTCTTT.

This clonotype was observed a few times. The J gene is TRBJ2-6, the V gene TRBV6-5; D gene ambiguous. Trimming took 0 bases from V and 1 from J, leaving 22 bases between them. The V gene's germline CDR1 is MNHEY and CDR2 SVGAGI. CDR3 length: 21 amino acids. CDR3 nucleotides: TGTGCCAGCAGTTACTCCCCCTTTCTACGGGCACCAAAGTCTGGGGCCAACGTCCTGACTTTC. It specifies CASSYSPFLRAPKSGANVLTF.

This chain connects TRBV27 to TRBJ1-1, with 9 bases fitting TRBD1. Unmatched junction bases numbered 9, after V lost 6 bases and J lost 1 base. The CDR3 runs to 16 residues. Germline loops: CDR1 MNHEY, CDR2 SMNVEV (reference sequence). The chain's CDR3 is CASRKETGGSNTEAFF. CDR3 bases: TGTGCCAGCAGGAAAGAGACAGGGGGATCGAACACTGAAGCTTTCTTT.

The gene calls are TRBV15 and TRBJ2-1; weak D call: TRBD2 (6 bases). CDR3 size: 13 residues. Germline V gives CDR1 LNHNV, CDR2 YYDKDF (reference sequence). The V end was cut by 2 bases, the J end by 8 bases, with 10 bases between. The CDR3, as DNA: TGTGCCACCAGCAGACCTGGCGGGGATGAGCAGTTCTTC. Amino acids: CATSRPGGDEQFF.

This clonotype was observed at least ten times. The chain has TRBV18 and TRBJ1-2; 7 bases map to TRBD1. V gave up 3 bases and J gave up 4 bases; unmatched junction bases: 5. CDR1 and CDR2 (germline): KGHSH, LQKENI. This CDR3 has 14 residues. CDR3 nucleotide sequence: TGTGCCAGCTCACCCTCGGGACAGCTCTATGGCTACACCTTC. Translation: CASSPSGQLYGYTF.

This clonotype appeared a few times. The chain couples TRBV20-1 to TRBJ1-5; maybe TRBD1 (6 bases). CDR3 length: 14 residues. Per germline, CDR1 DFQATT and CDR2 SNEGSKA (reference sequence). V lost 4 bases, J lost 0 bases, and 10 bases lay in between. Here the CDR3 DNA reads TGCAGTGCTATTAACAGGGTTAGCAATCAGCCCCAGCATTTT. It is translated as CSAINRVSNQPQHF.

The chain carries TRBV6-2 or TRBV6-3 and TRBJ2-1; D is ambiguous. Germline loops: CDR1 MNHEY, CDR2 SVGEGT. V gave up 6 bases and J gave up 6 bases, with 18 bases separating them. The CDR3 extends over 15 amino acids. CDR3 DNA sequence: TGTGCCAGCAGCCTATTTGAGAGAAGGGTCAATGAGCAGTTCTTC. As protein: CASSLFERRVNEQFF.

V gene TRBV20-1 combines with J gene TRBJ2-3; 12 bases are shared with TRBD1. V lost 3 bases, J lost 3 bases, and 7 bases stayed unmatched. Per germline, CDR1 DFQATT and CDR2 SNEGSKA (reference sequence). The length of the CDR3 is 16 residues. CDR3 in DNA: TGCAGTGCTAGTACCCCGGGACAGGGGGCGACAGATACGCAGTATTTT. Its translation: CSASTPGQGATDTQYF.

V gene TRBV20-1 combines with J gene TRBJ1-5, with 9 bases fitting TRBD1. This CDR3 comprises 13 residues. Trimming at V came to 5 bases and at J to 4 bases, leaving 3 bases not matched to a gene. Germline loops: CDR1 DFQATT, CDR2 SNEGSKA (reference sequence). The CDR3 is CSAHGQGNQPQHF. Written as DNA, the CDR3 is TGCAGTGCTCACGGACAGGGGAATCAGCCCCAGCATTTT.

This sequence joins TRBV4-1 and TRBJ2-3; TRBD2 aligns across 13 bases. Germline values: CDR1 MGHRA, CDR2 YSYEKL. V was pared by 4 bases and J by 0 bases, with 10 bases of the junction left unmatched. CDR3 length: 19 amino acids. As DNA, the CDR3 is TGCGCCAGCAGCCCACTTTCGACTAGCGGGAGGTTCAGCACAGATACGCAGTATTTT. It yields the protein CASSPLSTSGRFSTDTQYF.

This clonotype was found a few times. This chain links TRBV11-2 with TRBJ2-1; 7 positions match TRBD2. From germline, CDR1 is SGHAT and CDR2 FQNNGV. The CDR3 is 14 amino acids. Losses at the gene ends were 3 bases for V and 3 bases for J; bases not matched to a gene: 2. The CDR3 nucleotides are TGTGCCAGCAGCTTGAGCGGGGTCTACAATGAGCAGTTCTTC. Translated: CASSLSGVYNEQFF.

In this sample, this clonotype turned up a few times. The chain recombines TRBV28 with TRBJ2-7; D possibly corresponds to TRBD2 (7 bases). Germline lookup yields CDR1 MDHEN and CDR2 SYDVKM. The ends were cut back, 6 bases at V and 2 bases at J, with 23 bases in the middle. The CDR3 runs to 17 residues. The CDR3, as DNA: TGTGCCAGCAGCCCGACCGGGGGGCTACCGATAGCCTACGAGCAGTACTTC. As protein: CASSPTGGLPIAYEQYF.

The chain has TRBV18 and TRBJ2-5; D is unclear. V was cut by 4 bases and J by 2 bases, with 5 bases left in between. The CDR3 spans 12 residues. CDR1 and CDR2 from the germline V gene are KGHSH and LQKENI. The CDR3 reads CASSQRQETQYF. In DNA, the CDR3 is TGTGCCAGCTCACAAAGACAAGAGACCCAGTACTTC.

This clonotype was observed at least ten times. The CDR3 loop is CASSPRQGADTQYF. The CDR3 coding sequence is TGTGCCAGCTCACCAAGACAGGGGGCAGATACGCAGTATTTT. The chain is built from TRBV18 and TRBJ2-3; TRBD1 agrees at 9 bases. Germline loops: CDR1 KGHSH, CDR2 LQKENI. V shed 2 bases and J 4 bases; nucleotides not matched to a gene: 1. CDR3 length equals 14 residues.

J is TRBJ2-7 and V is TRBV7-2; TRBD1 is a possible D gene (5 bases). Trimming stripped 3 bases from V and 2 bases from J, with 11 bases between. The germline CDR1 and CDR2 sequences are SGHTA and FQGNSA. This CDR3 is built from 14 residues. The CDR3 sequence is CASSFDSYAYEQYF. CDR3 nucleotides: TGTGCCAGCAGCTTCGACAGTTACGCCTACGAGCAGTACTTC. The full variable domain, completed using reference TRBV7-2 and TRBJ2-7, is GAGVSQSPSNKVTEKGKDVELRCDPISGHTALYWYRQSLGQGLEFLIYFQGNSAPDKSGLPSDRFSAERTGGSVSTLTIQRTQQEDSAVYLCASSFDSYAYEQYFGPGTRLTVT.

This clonotype was detected only a few times. This chain connects TRBV6-1 to TRBJ2-7; TRBD1 matches 7 bases. The CDR3 consists of 16 residues. Germline CDR1 is MNHNS and CDR2 is SASEGT. V was pared by 5 bases and J by 5 bases, with 15 bases of the junction left unmatched. For the CDR3, the DNA is TGTGCCAGCAGTCCCCGTCCGGGACAGTTACGTCACGAGCAGTACTTC. Encoded protein: CASSPRPGQLRHEQYF.

V and J are TRBV7-2 and TRBJ2-5; 9 nucleotides agree with TRBD2. The CDR3 has 15 residues. In germline, CDR1 is SGHTA, CDR2 FQGNSA. Unmatched junction bases numbered 6, after V lost 1 base and J lost 6 bases. The CDR3 nucleotides read TGTGCCAGCAGCTTAGGTAGCGGGAGACCTAAGACCCAGTACTTC. Protein product: CASSLGSGRPKTQYF.

This clonotype was seen a handful of times. The gene calls are TRBV29-1 and TRBJ2-3, with 9 bases identical to TRBD1. The CDR3 consists of 16 residues. V shed 0 bases and J 3 bases; nucleotides not matched to a gene: 7. The V gene's germline CDR1 is SQVTM and CDR2 ANQGSEA. CDR3 DNA sequence: TGCAGCGTTGAAGATCAGGGACAGGGAAAGACAGATACGCAGTATTTT. Protein product: CSVEDQGQGKTDTQYF.

This clonotype was observed a handful of times. V is TRBV24-1 and J is TRBJ2-1; TRBD1 matches 11 bases. CDR1 and CDR2 (germline): KGHDR, SFDVKD. The J segment lost 8 bases and the V segment lost 5 bases, leaving 7 bases of the junction unmatched. The CDR3 covers 15 residues. The CDR3 DNA follows: TGTGCCACCAGTGGTGGACAGGGGGCGATCGATGAGCAGTTCTTC. Amino acid sequence: CATSGGQGAIDEQFF.

The J gene is TRBJ1-1, the V gene TRBV2; no reliable D call. Trimming cost V 11 bases and J 0 bases, with 19 bases left between them. In germline, CDR1 is SNHLY, CDR2 FYNNEI. CDR3 length: 15 residues. The CDR3 coding sequence is TGTGCCTCACAGCCTTACTCTGTCATGAACACTGAAGCTTTCTTT. It specifies CASQPYSVMNTEAFF.

This clonotype was seen a handful of times. The chain employs TRBV23-1 and TRBJ2-6; 7 bases match TRBD1. TRBV23-1 is labeled an ORF, and its function is uncertain. The CDR3 loop spans 16 amino acids. The ends lost 5 bases at V and 0 bases at J; junction bases unmatched: 4. The CDR3 DNA is TGCGCCAGCAGTGTGGGACAGCACTCTGGGGCCAACGTCCTGACTTTC. This encodes CASSVGQHSGANVLTF.

The table lists this clonotype with a few counts. The chain carries TRBV9 and TRBJ2-3; D is ambiguous. The V end was cut by 0 bases, the J end by 2 bases, with 10 bases between. Germline assignment: CDR1 SGDLS and CDR2 YYNGEE. CDR3 length: 15 amino acids. The CDR3 here is CASSVVFGPTDTQYF. CDR3 sequence (DNA): TGTGCCAGCAGCGTAGTTTTCGGACCCACAGATACGCAGTATTTT.